This T cell receptor beta chain was sequenced in a study of monozygotic twins with cystic fibrosis. Study-level background: With about 15 PCR cycles, barcoded libraries came from around 2.9 micrograms of fragmented DNA. Broader study findings: Clonality was generally low (median about 0.0095), higher in the most severe patients. J usage was most co-twin-similar in 8 of 16 pairs, V in 13. Age, concordance and disease severity did not associate with shared CDR3 numbers.

Germline V CDR1 and CDR2: MNHNS, SASEGT. V was trimmed by 4 bases and J by 0 bases, leaving 3 bases between them. The CDR3 has 12 amino acids. As to this clone: As yet, its antigen is unknown.

TCRdb keeps only in-frame clones here, not all; method: immunoSEQ multiplex PCR. This table has 29,000 or so clones, over 80% appearing once. The chain carries TRBV6-1 and TRBJ1-1; D is uncertain. Material for sequencing was blood. The receptor's source is a girl aged 2-10 years with cystic fibrosis. Here the CDR3 reads CASSGLNTEAFF. CDR3 sequence (DNA): TGTGCCAGCAGTGGACTGAACACTGAAGCTTTCTTT.